Presented here are 10 T cell receptor beta chains from one specimen sequenced in a study of spatial heterogeneity in lung cancer. TCRdb independently ran MiXCR on the 5' RACE reads; one entry per CDR3 protein. The table records around 8,000 distinct CDR3 sequences, roughly 8.6% of them present only once. Time point specified: sample taken at primary tumor resection. Whole RNA, isolated from tumor, nontumor lung or frozen PBMC, was sequenced without prior sorting. The specimen comprised PBMCs, sampled at surgery. Receptors originate from a male donor with early-stage non-small cell lung cancer.

This clonotype is deemed medium-sized. This beta chain represents an off-target read in a library built for alpha chains; its size is of limited meaning. The rearrangement uses TRBV29-1 and TRBJ1-1; no reliable D call. The length of the CDR3 is 11 residues. CDR1 and CDR2 from the germline V gene are SQVTM and ANQGSEA. The germline V and J ends were trimmed by 7 bases and 0 bases, with 6 bases remaining between them. CDR3 in amino acids: CSGEMNTEAFF. The CDR3 DNA reads TGCAGCGGAGAAATGAACACTGAAGCTTTCTTT.

This clonotype was seen ten or more times. The size of this beta chain means little, since it is a stray read in a library made for alpha chains. J is TRBJ2-3 and V is TRBV7-9; D is uncertain. V was pared by 4 bases and J by 6 bases, with 8 bases between. This CDR3 is built from 12 residues. The germline gives CDR1 SEHNR, CDR2 FQNEAQ (reference sequence). In DNA, the CDR3 is TGTGCCAGCAGCTCAACCGGGGATACGCAGTATTTT. Amino acids: CASSSTGDTQYF.

This clonotype was seen many times. Within a library made for alpha chains, this beta chain is off target, and its count is uninformative. The chain has TRBV30 and TRBJ1-5; 10 bases are shared with TRBD1. CDR3 length: 14 residues. J gave up 4 bases and V 2 bases, and 2 bases lay outside the gene matches. Germline CDR1 is GTSNPN and CDR2 is SVGIG (reference sequence). CDR3 sequence reads: CAWSWGQGNQPQHF. CDR3 sequence (DNA): TGTGCCTGGAGTTGGGGACAGGGGAATCAGCCCCAGCATTTT.

The table lists this clonotype with many counts. Little can be read into the size of this beta chain, an off-target read in a library designed for alpha chains. The chain's CDR3 is CASSSLGTVETQYF. The DNA for the CDR3 is TGTGCCAGCAGCTCATTAGGGACAGTAGAGACCCAGTACTTC. The chain couples TRBV12-3 or TRBV12-4 to TRBJ2-5; 7 positions match TRBD1. Trimming took 6 bases from V and 4 from J; bases not matched to a gene: 8. The CDR3 consists of 14 residues.

As regards this clonotype: With the library built for alpha chains, this beta chain is off target and its frequency is not meaningful. The J gene is TRBJ1-5, the V gene TRBV6-5, with 8 bases matching TRBD1. Germline CDR1 MNHEY, CDR2 SVGAGI. This CDR3 comprises 14 residues. The J segment lost 1 base and the V segment lost 10 bases, leaving 6 bases of the junction unmatched. For the CDR3, the DNA is TGTGCCACCACCGACAGGGGAAGCAATCAGCCCCAGCATTTT. It translates to CATTDRGSNQPQHF.

In this sample, this clonotype turned up a few times. The library was prepared for alpha chains; this beta chain is a stray read, so its frequency means little. The DNA of the CDR3 is TGTGCCAGCAGTTCGACTAGCGGGAGTCTTCGGGGCTCCTACAATGAGCAGTTCTTC. Its protein is CASSSTSGSLRGSYNEQFF. V gene TRBV12-3 or TRBV12-4 combines with J gene TRBJ2-1; 12 positions match TRBD2. With V trimmed by 4 bases and J by 0 bases, 10 bases remained unmatched. The CDR3 contains 19 residues.

This clonotype has a count of ten or more. Being off target in a library aimed at alpha chains, this beta chain has a size of little meaning. This chain links TRBV3-1 with TRBJ2-2; D not resolved. V was pared by 3 bases and J by 5 bases, with 10 bases between. Germline-derived CDR1 and CDR2 are LGHDT and YNNKEL (reference sequence). This CDR3 is built from 14 residues. The CDR3 is CASSHAWGTGELFF. The CDR3 DNA follows: TGTGCCAGCAGCCACGCTTGGGGAACCGGGGAGCTGTTTTTT.

This clonotype was detected ten times or more. The library was designed around alpha chains, so this beta chain is a stray read whose abundance carries little weight. The chain links TRBV5-6 to TRBJ2-2; D is possibly TRBD1 or TRBD2 (5 bases each). This CDR3 spans 16 amino acids. CDR1 and CDR2 (germline): SGHDT, YYEEEE. Trimming took 0 bases from V and 6 from J, leaving 15 bases between them. The CDR3 DNA sequence: TGTGCCAGCAGCTTGGCCGGGACGGGCAGAGCCGGGGAGCTGTTTTTT. This translates into CASSLAGTGRAGELFF.

In the case of this clonotype: A much larger clonotype is one base distant, so this may be a read error. The final CDR3 position lacks the conserved phenylalanine or tryptophan, pointing to a likely read error. A library prepared for alpha chains yielded this beta chain as an off-target read; its size is of little meaning. The rearrangement joins TRBV5-1 to TRBJ1-1; unclear D gene. This CDR3 contains 13 residues. V lost 4 bases and J 0 bases, leaving 7 bases between the germline ends. Per germline, CDR1 SGHRS and CDR2 YFSETQ. CDR3 DNA sequence: TGCGCCAGCAGCACCGTAATGAACACTGAAGCTTTCCTT. It yields the protein CASSTVMNTEAFL.

This clonotype has at least ten counts. This beta chain came through as a stray read in a library set up for alpha chains, and its size says little. This chain links TRBV7-8 with TRBJ2-2; 10 positions agree with TRBD2. The CDR3 covers 20 residues. Germline loops: CDR1 SGHVS, CDR2 FQNEAQ. V gave up 2 bases and J gave up 8 bases; unmatched junction bases: 20. The CDR3, as DNA: TGTGCCAGCAGCTTAACCTTCGGACTAGCGGCTTCTCTAGGTGGAGGGGAGCTGTTTTTT. It specifies CASSLTFGLAASLGGGELFF.